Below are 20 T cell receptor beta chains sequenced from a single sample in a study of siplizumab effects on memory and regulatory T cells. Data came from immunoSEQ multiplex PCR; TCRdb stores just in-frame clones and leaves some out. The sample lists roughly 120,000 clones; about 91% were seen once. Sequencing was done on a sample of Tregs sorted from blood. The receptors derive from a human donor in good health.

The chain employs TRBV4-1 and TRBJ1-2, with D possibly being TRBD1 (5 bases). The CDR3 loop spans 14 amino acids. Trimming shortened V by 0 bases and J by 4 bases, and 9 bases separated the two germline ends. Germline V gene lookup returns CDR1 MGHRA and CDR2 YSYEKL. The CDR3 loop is CASSQESGPYGYTF. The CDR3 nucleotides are TGCGCCAGCAGCCAAGAATCAGGGCCCTATGGCTACACCTTC.

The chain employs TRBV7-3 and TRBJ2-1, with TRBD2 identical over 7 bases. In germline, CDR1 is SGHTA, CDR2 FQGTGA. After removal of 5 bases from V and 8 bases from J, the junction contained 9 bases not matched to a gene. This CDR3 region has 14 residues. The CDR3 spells CASSPGLVWDEQFF. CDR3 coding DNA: TGTGCCAGCAGCCCTGGACTAGTCTGGGATGAGCAGTTCTTC.

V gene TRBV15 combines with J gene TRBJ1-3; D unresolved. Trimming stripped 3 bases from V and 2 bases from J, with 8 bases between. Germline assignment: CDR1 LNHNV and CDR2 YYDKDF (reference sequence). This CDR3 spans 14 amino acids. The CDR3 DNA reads TGTGCCACCAGCAGGCCCGGGACTGGAAACACCATATATTTT. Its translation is CATSRPGTGNTIYF.

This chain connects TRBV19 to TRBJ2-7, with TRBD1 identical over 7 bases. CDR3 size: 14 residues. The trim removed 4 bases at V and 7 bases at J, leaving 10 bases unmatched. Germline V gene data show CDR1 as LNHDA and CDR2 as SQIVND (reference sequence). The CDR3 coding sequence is TGTGCCAGTAGTACCCGACAGGGTGCGAGAGAGCAGTACTTC. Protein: CASSTRQGAREQYF.

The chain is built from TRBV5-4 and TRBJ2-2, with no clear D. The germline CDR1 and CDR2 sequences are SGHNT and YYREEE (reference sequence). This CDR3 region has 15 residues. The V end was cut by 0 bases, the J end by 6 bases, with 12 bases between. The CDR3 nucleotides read TGTGCCAGCAGCTTGGCATGGGCCCCCTCCGGGGAGCTGTTTTTT. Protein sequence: CASSLAWAPSGELFF.

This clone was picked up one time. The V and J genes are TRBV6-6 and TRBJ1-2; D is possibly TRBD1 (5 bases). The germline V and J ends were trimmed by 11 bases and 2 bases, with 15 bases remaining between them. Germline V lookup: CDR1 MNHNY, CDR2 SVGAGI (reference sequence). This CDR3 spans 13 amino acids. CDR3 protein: CAGAPGPNYGYTF. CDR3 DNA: TGTGCCGGAGCCCCAGGGCCAAACTATGGCTACACCTTC.

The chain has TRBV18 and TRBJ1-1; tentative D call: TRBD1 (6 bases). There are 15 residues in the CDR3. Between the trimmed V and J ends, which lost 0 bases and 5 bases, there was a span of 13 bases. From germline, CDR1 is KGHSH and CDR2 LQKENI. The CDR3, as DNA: TGTGCCAGCTCACCACCGGCGGGGGCTGGGACTGAAGCTTTCTTT. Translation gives CASSPPAGAGTEAFF. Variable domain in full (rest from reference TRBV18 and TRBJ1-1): NAGVMQNPRHLVRRRGQEARLRCSPMKGHSHVYWYRQLPEEGLKFMVYLQKENIIDESGMPKERFSAEFPKEGPSILRIQQVVRGDSAAYFCASSPPAGAGTEAFFGQGTRLTVV.

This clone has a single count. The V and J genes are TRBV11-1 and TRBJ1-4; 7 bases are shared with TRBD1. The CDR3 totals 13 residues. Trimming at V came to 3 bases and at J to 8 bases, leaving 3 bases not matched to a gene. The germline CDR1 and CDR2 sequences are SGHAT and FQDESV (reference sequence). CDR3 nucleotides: TGTGCCAGCAGCTTCCGGGACAGCGAAAAACTGTTTTTT. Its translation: CASSFRDSEKLFF.

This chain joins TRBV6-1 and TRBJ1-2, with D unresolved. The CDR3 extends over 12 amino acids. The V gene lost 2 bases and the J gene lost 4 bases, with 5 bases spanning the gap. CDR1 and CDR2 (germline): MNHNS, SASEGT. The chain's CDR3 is CASSESSYGYTF. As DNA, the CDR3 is TGTGCCAGCAGTGAAAGCTCCTATGGCTACACCTTC.

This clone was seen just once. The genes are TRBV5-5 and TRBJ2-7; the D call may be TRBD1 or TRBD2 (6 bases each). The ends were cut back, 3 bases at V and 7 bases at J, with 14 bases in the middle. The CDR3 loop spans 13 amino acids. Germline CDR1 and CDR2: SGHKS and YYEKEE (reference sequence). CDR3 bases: TGTGCCAGCAGCTCATTGGGGGGCAGGGAGCAGTACTTC. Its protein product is CASSSLGGREQYF.

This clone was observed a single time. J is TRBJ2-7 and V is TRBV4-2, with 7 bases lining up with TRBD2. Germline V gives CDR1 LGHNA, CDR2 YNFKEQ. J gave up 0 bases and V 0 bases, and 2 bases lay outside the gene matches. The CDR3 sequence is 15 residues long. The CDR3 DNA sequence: TGTGCCAGCAGCCAAGAAGCGGGAAGCTCCTACGAGCAGTACTTC. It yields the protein CASSQEAGSSYEQYF.

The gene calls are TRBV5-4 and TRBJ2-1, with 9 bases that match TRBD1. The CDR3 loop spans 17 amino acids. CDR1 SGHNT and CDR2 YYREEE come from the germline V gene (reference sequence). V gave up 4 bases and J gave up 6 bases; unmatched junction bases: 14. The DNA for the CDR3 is TGTGCCAGCAGCCCAGGGACAGGGAAGAAGAAAGGCAATGAGCAGTTCTTC. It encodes CASSPGTGKKKGNEQFF.

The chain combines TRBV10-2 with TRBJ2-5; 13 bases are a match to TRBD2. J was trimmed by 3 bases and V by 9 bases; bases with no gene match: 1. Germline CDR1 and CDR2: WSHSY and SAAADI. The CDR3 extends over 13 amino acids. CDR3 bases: TGCGCCAGTGGACTAGCGGGAGAAGAGACCCAGTACTTC. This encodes CASGLAGEETQYF.

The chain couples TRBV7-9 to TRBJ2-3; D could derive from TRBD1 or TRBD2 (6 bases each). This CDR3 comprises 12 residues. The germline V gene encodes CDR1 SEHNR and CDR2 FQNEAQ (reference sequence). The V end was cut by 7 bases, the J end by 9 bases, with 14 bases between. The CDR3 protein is CASMGGPLTQYF. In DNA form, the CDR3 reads TGTGCCAGCATGGGGGGCCCCCTGACGCAGTATTTT. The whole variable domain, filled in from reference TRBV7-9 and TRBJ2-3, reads DTGVSQNPRHKITKRGQNVTFRCDPISEHNRLYWYRQTLGQGPEFLTYFQNEAQLEKSRLLSDRFSAERPKGSFSTLEIQRTEQGDSAMYLCASMGGPLTQYFGPGTRLTVL.

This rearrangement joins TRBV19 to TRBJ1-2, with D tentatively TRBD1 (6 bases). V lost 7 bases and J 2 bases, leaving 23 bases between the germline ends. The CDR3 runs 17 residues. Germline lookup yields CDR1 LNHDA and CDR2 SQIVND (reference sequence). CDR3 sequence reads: CASTTPGGGRTNYGYTF. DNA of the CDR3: TGTGCCAGTACCACCCCCGGGGGGGGCCGAACAAACTATGGCTACACCTTC.

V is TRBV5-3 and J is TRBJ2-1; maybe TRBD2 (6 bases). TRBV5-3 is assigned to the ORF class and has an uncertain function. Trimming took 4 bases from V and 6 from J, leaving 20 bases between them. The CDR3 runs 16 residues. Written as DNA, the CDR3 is TGTGCCAGAAGCCCTCCACCTAGCGCCCACTCCAATGAGCAGTTCTTC. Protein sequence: CARSPPPSAHSNEQFF.

CDR3 bases: TGTGCCAGCAGCTTTGGGACAGAGGAGTCCAATGAGCAGTTCTTC. Residues: CASSFGTEESNEQFF. The chain links TRBV7-2 to TRBJ2-1; TRBD1 agrees at 7 bases. V shed 3 bases, J shed 6 bases, and the junction held 8 bases outside the gene matches. The CDR3 contains 15 residues. Germline values: CDR1 SGHTA, CDR2 FQGNSA.

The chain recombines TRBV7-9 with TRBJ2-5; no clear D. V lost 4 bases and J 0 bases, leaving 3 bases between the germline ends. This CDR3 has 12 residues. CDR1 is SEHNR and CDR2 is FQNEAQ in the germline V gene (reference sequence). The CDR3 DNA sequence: TGTGCCAGCAGCTCGTACCAAGAGACCCAGTACTTC. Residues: CASSSYQETQYF.

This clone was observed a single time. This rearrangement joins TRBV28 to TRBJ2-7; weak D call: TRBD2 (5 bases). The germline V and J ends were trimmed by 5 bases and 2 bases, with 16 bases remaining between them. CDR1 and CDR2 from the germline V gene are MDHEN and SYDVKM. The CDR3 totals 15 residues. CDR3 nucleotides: TGTGCCAGCAGTCTCCAACGGGGTAGGCCCTACGAGCAGTACTTC. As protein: CASSLQRGRPYEQYF.

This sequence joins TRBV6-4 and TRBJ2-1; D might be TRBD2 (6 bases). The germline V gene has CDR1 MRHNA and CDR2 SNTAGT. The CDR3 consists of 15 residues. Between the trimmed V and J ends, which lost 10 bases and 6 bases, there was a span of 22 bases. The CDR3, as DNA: TGTGCCACCCGACCACTCCCGGGAGTCCCCAATGAGCAGTTCTTC. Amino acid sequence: CATRPLPGVPNEQFF.